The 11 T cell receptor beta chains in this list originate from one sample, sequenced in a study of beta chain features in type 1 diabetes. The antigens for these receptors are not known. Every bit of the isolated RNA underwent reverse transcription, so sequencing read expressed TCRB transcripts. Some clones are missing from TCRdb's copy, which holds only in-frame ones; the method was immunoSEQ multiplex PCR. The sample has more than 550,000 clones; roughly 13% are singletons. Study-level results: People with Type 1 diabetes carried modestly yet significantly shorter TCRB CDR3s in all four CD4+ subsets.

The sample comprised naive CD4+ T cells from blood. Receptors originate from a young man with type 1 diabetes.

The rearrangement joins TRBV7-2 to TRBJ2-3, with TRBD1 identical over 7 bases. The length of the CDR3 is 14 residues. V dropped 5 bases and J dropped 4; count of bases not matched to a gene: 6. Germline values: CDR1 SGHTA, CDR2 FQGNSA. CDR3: CASSPQGWADTQYF. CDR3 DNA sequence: TGTGCCAGCAGCCCACAGGGGTGGGCAGATACGCAGTATTTT.

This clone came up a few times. The CDR3 region is CASSLGQVVYNEQFF. The CDR3 bases are TGTGCCAGCAGTCTAGGACAGGTTGTCTACAATGAGCAGTTCTTC. The chain is built from TRBV27 and TRBJ2-1; 7 bases are a match to TRBD1. The V and J ends lost 5 bases and 3 bases, in that order; junction bases with no gene match: 7. Germline loops: CDR1 MNHEY, CDR2 SMNVEV (reference sequence). CDR3 length equals 15 residues.

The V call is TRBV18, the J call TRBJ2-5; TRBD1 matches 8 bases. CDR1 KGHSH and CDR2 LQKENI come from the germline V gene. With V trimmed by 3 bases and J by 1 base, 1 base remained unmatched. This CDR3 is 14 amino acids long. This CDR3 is CASSPDRAQETQYF. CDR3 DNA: TGTGCCAGCTCACCGGACAGGGCCCAAGAGACCCAGTACTTC.

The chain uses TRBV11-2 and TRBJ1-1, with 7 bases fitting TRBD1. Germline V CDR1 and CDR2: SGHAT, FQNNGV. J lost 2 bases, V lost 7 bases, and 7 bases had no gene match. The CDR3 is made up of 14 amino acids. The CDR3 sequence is CASNPTGTNTEAFF. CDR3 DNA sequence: TGTGCCAGCAACCCGACAGGGACCAACACTGAAGCTTTCTTT.

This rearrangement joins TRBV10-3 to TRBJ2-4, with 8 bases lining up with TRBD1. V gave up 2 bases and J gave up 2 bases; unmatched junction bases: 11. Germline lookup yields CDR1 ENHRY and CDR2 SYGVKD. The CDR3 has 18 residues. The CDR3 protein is CAISETPGQDVTKNIQYF. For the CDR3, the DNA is TGTGCCATCAGTGAGACACCGGGACAGGATGTTACCAAAAACATTCAGTACTTC.

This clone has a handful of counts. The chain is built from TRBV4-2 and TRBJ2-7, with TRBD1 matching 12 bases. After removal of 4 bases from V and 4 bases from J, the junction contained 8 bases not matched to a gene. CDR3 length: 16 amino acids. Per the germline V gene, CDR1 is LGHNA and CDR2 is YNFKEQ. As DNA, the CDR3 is TGTGCCAGCAGCCCTATTGTGGGACAGGGGGCTTACGAGCAGTACTTC. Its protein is CASSPIVGQGAYEQYF.

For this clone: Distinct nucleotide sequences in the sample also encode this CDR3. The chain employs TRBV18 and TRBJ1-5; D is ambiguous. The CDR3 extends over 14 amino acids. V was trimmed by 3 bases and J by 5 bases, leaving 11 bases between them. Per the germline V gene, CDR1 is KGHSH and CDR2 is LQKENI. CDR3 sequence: CASSPGDGDQPQHF. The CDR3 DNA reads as TGTGCCAGCTCACCCGGGGATGGGGATCAGCCCCAGCATTTT.

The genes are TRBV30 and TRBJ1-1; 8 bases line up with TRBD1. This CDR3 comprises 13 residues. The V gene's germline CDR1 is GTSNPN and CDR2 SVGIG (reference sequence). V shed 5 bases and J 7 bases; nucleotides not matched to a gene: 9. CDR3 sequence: CAWARRGRSEAFF. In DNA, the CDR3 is TGTGCCTGGGCCCGCAGGGGGCGAAGTGAAGCTTTCTTT.

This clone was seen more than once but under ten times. The CDR3 is CASSLGSSGRGYTF. In DNA, the CDR3 is TGCGCCAGCAGCTTGGGGAGTAGCGGTCGAGGCTACACCTTC. The rearrangement joins TRBV5-1 to TRBJ1-2; D unclear. CDR3 length: 14 residues. Germline V gene sequence: CDR1 SGHRS, CDR2 YFSETQ. The germline V and J ends were trimmed by 0 bases and 8 bases, with 14 bases remaining between them. Supplemented by reference TRBV5-1 and TRBJ1-2, the full variable domain reads KAGVTQTPRYLIKTRGQQVTLSCSPISGHRSVSWYQQTPGQGLQFLFEYFSETQRNKGNFPGRFSGRQFSNSRSEMNVSTLELGDSALYLCASSLGSSGRGYTFGSGTRLTVV.

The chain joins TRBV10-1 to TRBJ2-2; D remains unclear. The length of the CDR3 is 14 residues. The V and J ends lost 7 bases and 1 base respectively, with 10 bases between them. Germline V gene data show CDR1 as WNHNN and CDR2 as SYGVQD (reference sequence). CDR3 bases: TGCGCCAGCACCGGTGGGCAGAACACCGGGGAGCTGTTTTTT. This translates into CASTGGQNTGELFF.

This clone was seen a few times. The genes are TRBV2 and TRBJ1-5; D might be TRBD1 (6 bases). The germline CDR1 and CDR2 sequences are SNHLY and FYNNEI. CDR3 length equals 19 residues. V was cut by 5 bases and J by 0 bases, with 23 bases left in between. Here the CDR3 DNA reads TGTGCCAGCAGTCGCCGGACAGCGCTACCCCCTTATAGCAATCAGCCCCAGCATTTT. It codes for CASSRRTALPPYSNQPQHF.